The 27 T cell receptor beta chains in this list originate from one sample, sequenced in a study of T-cell memory formation after mild COVID-19. TCRdb re-called the 5' RACE reads with MiXCR, one entry per CDR3 protein. Among fewer than 650,000 distinct CDR3 sequences listed, 15% to 20% were seen once. Sample: PBMCs or a T cell subset sorted from them (not recorded which). Receptor source: an adult woman who had mild COVID-19 (a few samples of this study predate the infection). Cell type and time point are not known.

In this sample, this clonotype turned up many times. The J gene is TRBJ2-1, the V gene TRBV2; 9 bases align to TRBD2. The CDR3 is made up of 13 amino acids. V was pared by 6 bases and J by 4 bases, with 1 base of the junction left unmatched. The V gene's germline CDR1 is SNHLY and CDR2 FYNNEI. CDR3 loop: CASRRGGYNEQFF. The CDR3 DNA is TGTGCCAGCAGGCGGGGGGGGTACAATGAGCAGTTCTTC. Complete variable domain (other parts from reference TRBV2 and TRBJ2-1): EPEVTQTPSHQVTQMGQEVILRCVPISNHLYFYWYRQILGQKVEFLVSFYNNEISEKSEIFDDQFSVERPDGSNFTLKIRSTKLEDSAMYFCASRRGGYNEQFFGPGTRLTVL.

A word on this clonotype: The junction and the germline gene differ at one end; a read error may be behind it. The CDR3 sequence: CASSEGTSPKF. The DNA of the CDR3 is TGTGCCAGCAGTGAAGGGACTAGCCCCAAGTTC. The chain combines TRBV25-1 with TRBJ2-5; 9 nucleotides line up with TRBD2. The germline V gene encodes CDR1 MGHDK and CDR2 SYGVNS. CDR3 length: 11 residues.

This clonotype was seen only a few times. The J gene is TRBJ2-3, the V gene TRBV11-3; 7 nucleotides line up with TRBD2. The germline V gene encodes CDR1 SGHNT and CDR2 YENEEA. V dropped 2 bases and J dropped 2; count of bases not matched to a gene: 4. The CDR3 runs to 15 residues. The CDR3: CASSLLRETTDTQYF. Written as DNA, the CDR3 is TGTGCCAGCAGCTTATTGCGGGAGACCACAGATACGCAGTATTTT.

In its sample, this clonotype was seen a few times. The CDR3 region is CAISDVWGLAGKGNIQYF. CDR3 DNA: TGTGCCATCAGTGACGTGTGGGGACTAGCGGGAAAGGGGAACATTCAGTACTTC. The gene calls are TRBV10-3 and TRBJ2-4; 13 bases are a match to TRBD2. V was clipped by 3 bases and J by 7 bases; unmatched bases: 12. The CDR3 length is 18 residues. Per germline, CDR1 ENHRY and CDR2 SYGVKD.

This clonotype has only a few counts. The chain is built from TRBV6-5 and TRBJ1-2; tentative D call: TRBD1 (5 bases). This CDR3 spans 17 amino acids. Germline CDR1 is MNHEY and CDR2 is SVGAGI. The germline V and J ends were trimmed by 3 bases and 2 bases, with 19 bases remaining between them. DNA for the CDR3: TGTGCCAGCAGTTATGGGAAACTAGGGACGGCCAACTATGGCTACACCTTC. Its translation is CASSYGKLGTANYGYTF.

The chain has TRBV2 and TRBJ1-2, with TRBD1 identical over 8 bases. CDR1 SNHLY and CDR2 FYNNEI come from the germline V gene. J gave up 4 bases and V 10 bases, and 14 bases lay outside the gene matches. The CDR3 has 15 amino acids. CDR3 in DNA: TGTGCCACCCAAATCGACAGGGGATTTAGCTATGGCTACACCTTC. It yields the protein CATQIDRGFSYGYTF.

This chain uses TRBV15 with TRBJ2-3, with D perhaps matching TRBD1 (6 bases). The V end was cut by 5 bases, the J end by 2 bases, with 11 bases between. The CDR3 extends over 14 amino acids. CDR1 is LNHNV, CDR2 YYDKDF, per germline (reference sequence). This CDR3 reads CATSRQADTDTQYF. For the CDR3, the DNA is TGTGCCACCAGCCGACAGGCCGACACAGATACGCAGTATTTT.

The sample holds a few counts of this clonotype. The CDR3 here is CSASLAGGGDTQYF. CDR3 sequence (DNA): TGCAGTGCTAGTCTCGCGGGAGGGGGAGATACGCAGTATTTT. J is TRBJ2-3 and V is TRBV20-1; 9 bases are a match to TRBD2. The V gene's germline CDR1 is DFQATT and CDR2 SNEGSKA (reference sequence). V was pared by 3 bases and J by 5 bases, with 6 bases of the junction left unmatched. This CDR3 is built from 14 residues.

The rearrangement uses TRBV7-9 and TRBJ2-2; D is undetermined. The CDR3 spans 16 residues. The germline V gene has CDR1 SEHNR and CDR2 FQNEAQ (reference sequence). V shed 2 bases and J shed 4 bases, with 14 bases lying between them. The CDR3 region has the DNA TGTGCCAGCAGCTTAAATGGGCCACTCGGCACCGGGGAGCTGTTTTTT. This sequence encodes CASSLNGPLGTGELFF.

The rearrangement uses TRBV14 and TRBJ2-5, with 7 bases aligning to TRBD2. The CDR3 contains 17 residues. V trimming: 1 base; J trimming: 5 bases; junction bases outside the gene matches: 13. Germline V gene lookup returns CDR1 SGHDN and CDR2 FVKESK. Here the CDR3 reads CASSQGLGAGMLETQYF. The CDR3, as DNA: TGTGCCAGCAGCCAAGGTTTAGGAGCGGGAATGCTGGAGACCCAGTACTTC.

The gene calls are TRBV29-1 and TRBJ2-1, with 9 bases matching TRBD1. This CDR3 contains 13 residues. CDR1 and CDR2 from the germline V gene are SQVTM and ANQGSEA. Germline trimming cut 5 bases from V and 10 bases from J; bases unmatched to any gene: 9. This CDR3 reads CSVIGQGLREQFF. The CDR3 DNA reads as TGCAGCGTTATAGGACAGGGGCTCAGGGAGCAGTTCTTC.

This clonotype has just a few counts. CDR3 sequence reads: CASSDSGSVNEQFF. Here the CDR3 DNA reads TGTGCCAGCAGTGATTCCGGGAGCGTCAATGAGCAGTTCTTC. The chain employs TRBV25-1 and TRBJ2-1, with D tentatively TRBD2 (6 bases). V was trimmed by 3 bases and J by 6 bases, leaving 12 bases between them. This CDR3 spans 14 amino acids. CDR1 MGHDK and CDR2 SYGVNS come from the germline V gene.

The rearrangement links TRBV12-3 or TRBV12-4 to TRBJ2-2; tentatively, D is TRBD1 or TRBD2 (5 bases each). The V and J ends lost 5 bases and 7 bases respectively, with 11 bases between them. This CDR3 spans 13 amino acids. The CDR3 loop reads CASSLGTYGELFF. In nucleotides, the CDR3 is TGTGCCAGCAGTCTTGGGACGTACGGGGAGCTGTTTTTT.

A few counts support this clonotype. The chain is built from TRBV5-6 and TRBJ1-3; no firm D call. Germline CDR1 SGHDT, CDR2 YYEEEE. V lost 0 bases and J 1 base, leaving 11 bases between the germline ends. This CDR3 region has 16 residues. The CDR3 DNA is TGTGCCAGCAGCTTGGAAGCCGTCCGATCTGGAAACACCATATATTTT. Its translation: CASSLEAVRSGNTIYF.

This clonotype was seen more than once but under ten times. The chain combines TRBV7-2 with TRBJ2-7; 8 positions match TRBD1. Germline values: CDR1 SGHTA, CDR2 FQGNSA. The CDR3 spans 14 residues. V shed 1 base and J 6 bases; nucleotides not matched to a gene: 5. The CDR3 sequence is CASSLGTTGGEQYF. CDR3 sequence (DNA): TGTGCCAGCAGCTTAGGAACAACAGGGGGCGAGCAGTACTTC. Supplemented by reference TRBV7-2 and TRBJ2-7, the full variable domain reads GAGVSQSPSNKVTEKGKDVELRCDPISGHTALYWYRQSLGQGLEFLIYFQGNSAPDKSGLPSDRFSAERTGGSVSTLTIQRTQQEDSAVYLCASSLGTTGGEQYFGPGTRLTVT.

This clonotype was seen a handful of times. The genes are TRBV5-1 and TRBJ2-1; 14 bases are a match to TRBD2. CDR1 SGHRS and CDR2 YFSETQ come from the germline V gene. J gave up 7 bases and V 4 bases, and 10 bases lay outside the gene matches. The CDR3 extends over 17 amino acids. CDR3 loop: CASSPGTSGSRWNEQFF. The CDR3 coding sequence is TGCGCCAGCAGCCCCGGGACTAGCGGGAGTAGGTGGAATGAGCAGTTCTTC.

The genes are TRBV6-6 and TRBJ2-7, with 10 bases identical to TRBD1. This CDR3 is built from 14 residues. The V segment lost 11 bases and the J segment 2 bases; nucleotides outside the gene matches: 9. Germline lookup yields CDR1 MNHNY and CDR2 SVGAGI (reference sequence). The CDR3: CAAASGQGTYEQYF. The CDR3, as DNA: TGTGCCGCAGCTTCGGGACAGGGGACCTACGAGCAGTACTTC.

A few counts support this clonotype. This rearrangement joins TRBV10-2 to TRBJ1-1; 7 nucleotides line up with TRBD1. The length of the CDR3 is 15 residues. From germline, CDR1 is WSHSY and CDR2 SAAADI. Unmatched junction bases numbered 8, after V lost 7 bases and J lost 0 bases. The chain's CDR3 is CASKQTGHMNTEAFF. The DNA for the CDR3 is TGCGCCAGCAAGCAGACAGGGCACATGAACACTGAAGCTTTCTTT.

This chain links TRBV12-3 or TRBV12-4 with TRBJ1-5; D may be TRBD1 (6 bases). The CDR3 covers 13 residues. The V gene lost 11 bases and the J gene lost 0 bases, with 11 bases spanning the gap. CDR3 amino acids: CASGAGSNQPQHF. The CDR3 DNA follows: TGTGCCTCAGGGGCAGGTAGCAATCAGCCCCAGCATTTT.

This clonotype occurred a few times. The genes are TRBV27 and TRBJ1-2; TRBD1 matches 7 bases. J gave up 0 bases and V 8 bases, and 0 bases lay outside the gene matches. This CDR3 region has 12 residues. Germline V gives CDR1 MNHEY, CDR2 SMNVEV (reference sequence). The CDR3 bases are TGTGCCAGCGGGACAGCTAACTATGGCTACACCTTC. This sequence encodes CASGTANYGYTF.

This clonotype has a handful of counts. This sequence joins TRBV6-1 and TRBJ1-4; D may be TRBD1 (6 bases). V was cut by 3 bases and J by 8 bases, with 10 bases left in between. This CDR3 contains 13 residues. CDR1 MNHNS and CDR2 SASEGT come from the germline V gene. The chain's CDR3 is CASSDRGDEKLFF. The DNA of the CDR3 is TGTGCCAGCAGTGACAGGGGCGACGAAAAACTGTTTTTT.

The rearrangement uses TRBV6-6 and TRBJ2-7; 7 bases align to TRBD1. Germline V gene data show CDR1 as MNHNY and CDR2 as SVGAGI (reference sequence). The ends lost 6 bases at V and 0 bases at J; junction bases unmatched: 5. This CDR3 has 14 amino acids. CDR3: CASRPQGSSYEQYF. CDR3 nucleotides: TGTGCCAGCAGACCACAGGGGAGCTCCTACGAGCAGTACTTC.

There are a few counts of this clonotype. Here the CDR3 reads CASSQASGPAFTGELFF. In DNA form, the CDR3 reads TGCGCCAGCAGCCAAGCTAGCGGACCGGCCTTCACCGGGGAGCTGTTTTTT. This chain links TRBV4-3 with TRBJ2-2; 7 nucleotides line up with TRBD2. In germline, CDR1 is LGHNA, CDR2 YSLEER. V trimming: 1 base; J trimming: 4 bases; junction bases outside the gene matches: 9. This CDR3 has 17 residues.

The rearrangement links TRBV11-3 to TRBJ1-2; D not certain. Deletions cut 2 bases from V and 4 bases from J, with 14 bases between. Per germline, CDR1 SGHNT and CDR2 YENEEA. The CDR3 length is 15 residues. The CDR3 DNA reads as TGTGCCAGCAGCTTATCGGCCGGGGTGCGCTATGGCTACACCTTC. Translating it yields CASSLSAGVRYGYTF.

This clonotype was observed a few times. The CDR3 protein is CASSQGKGIQYF. DNA of the CDR3: TGTGCCAGCAGCCAAGGGAAGGGGATCCAGTACTTC. This sequence joins TRBV3-1 and TRBJ2-5; D might be TRBD1 (5 bases). Trimming pared 1 base from V and 10 bases from J, leaving 10 bases between. Germline-derived CDR1 and CDR2 are LGHDT and YNNKEL (reference sequence). The CDR3 extends over 12 amino acids.

This clonotype was counted between two and nine times. The chain uses TRBV5-6 and TRBJ2-5; 11 nucleotides match TRBD2. In germline, CDR1 is SGHDT, CDR2 YYEEEE. The trim removed 5 bases at V and 2 bases at J, leaving 8 bases unmatched. The CDR3 runs 16 residues. CDR3 DNA sequence: TGTGCCAGCAGTCGGCCGGGACTAGCGGTTCAAGAGACCCAGTACTTC. Its translation is CASSRPGLAVQETQYF.

The sample holds a few counts of this clonotype. The V call is TRBV24-1, the J call TRBJ1-4; D is undetermined. The CDR3 consists of 13 residues. Germline loops: CDR1 KGHDR, CDR2 SFDVKD. Deletions cut 9 bases from V and 5 bases from J, with 12 bases between. The CDR3 nucleotides are TGTGCCACCGGTACTGGGAAGAATGAAAAACTGTTTTTT. Translated: CATGTGKNEKLFF.